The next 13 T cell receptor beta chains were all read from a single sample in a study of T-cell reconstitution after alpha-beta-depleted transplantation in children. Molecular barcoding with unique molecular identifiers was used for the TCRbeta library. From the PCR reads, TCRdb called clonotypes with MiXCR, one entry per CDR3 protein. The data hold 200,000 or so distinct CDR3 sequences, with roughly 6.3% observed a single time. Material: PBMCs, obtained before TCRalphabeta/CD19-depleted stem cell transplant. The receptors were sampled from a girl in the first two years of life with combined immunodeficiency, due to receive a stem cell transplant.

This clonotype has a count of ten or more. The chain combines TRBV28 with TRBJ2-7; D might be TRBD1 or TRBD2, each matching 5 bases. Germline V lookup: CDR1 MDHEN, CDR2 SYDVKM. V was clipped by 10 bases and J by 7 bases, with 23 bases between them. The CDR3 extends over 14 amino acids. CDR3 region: CAILSGTATTEQYF. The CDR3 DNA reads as TGTGCCATCCTATCCGGGACGGCCACTACGGAGCAGTACTTC.

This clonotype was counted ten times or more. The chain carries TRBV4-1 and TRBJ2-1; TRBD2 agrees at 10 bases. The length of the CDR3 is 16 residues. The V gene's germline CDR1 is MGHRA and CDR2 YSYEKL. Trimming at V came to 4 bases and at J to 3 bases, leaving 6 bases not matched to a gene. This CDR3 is CASSPWRLAGYNEQFF. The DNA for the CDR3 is TGCGCCAGCAGCCCTTGGCGACTAGCGGGCTACAATGAGCAGTTCTTC.

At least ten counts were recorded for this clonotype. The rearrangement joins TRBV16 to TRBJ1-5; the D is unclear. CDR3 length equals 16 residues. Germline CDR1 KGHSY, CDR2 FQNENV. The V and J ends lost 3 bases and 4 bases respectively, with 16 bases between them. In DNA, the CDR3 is TGTGCCAGCAGCCACGGGCCTTCAGGTTCTAATCAGCCCCAGCATTTT. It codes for CASSHGPSGSNQPQHF.

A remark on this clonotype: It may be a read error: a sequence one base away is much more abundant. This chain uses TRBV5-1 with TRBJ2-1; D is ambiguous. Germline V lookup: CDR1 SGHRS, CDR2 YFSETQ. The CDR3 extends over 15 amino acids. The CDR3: CTSSWYYIGVDEQFF. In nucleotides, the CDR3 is TGCACCAGCAGCTGGTACTACATTGGGGTGGATGAGCAGTTCTTC.

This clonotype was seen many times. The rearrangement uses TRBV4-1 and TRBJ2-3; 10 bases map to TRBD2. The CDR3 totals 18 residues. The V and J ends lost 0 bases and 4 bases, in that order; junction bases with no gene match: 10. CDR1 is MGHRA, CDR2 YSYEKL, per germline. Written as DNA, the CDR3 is TGCGCCAGCAGCCAAGAGACCCTTCTAGCGGGAGTTGCAGATACGCAGTATTTT. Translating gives CASSQETLLAGVADTQYF.

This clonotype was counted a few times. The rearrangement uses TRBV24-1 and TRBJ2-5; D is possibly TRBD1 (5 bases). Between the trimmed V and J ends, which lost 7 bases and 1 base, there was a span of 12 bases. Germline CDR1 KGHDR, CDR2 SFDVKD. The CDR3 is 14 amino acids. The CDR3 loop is CATSVPGSQETQYF. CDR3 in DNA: TGTGCCACCAGCGTGCCAGGGTCCCAAGAGACCCAGTACTTC.

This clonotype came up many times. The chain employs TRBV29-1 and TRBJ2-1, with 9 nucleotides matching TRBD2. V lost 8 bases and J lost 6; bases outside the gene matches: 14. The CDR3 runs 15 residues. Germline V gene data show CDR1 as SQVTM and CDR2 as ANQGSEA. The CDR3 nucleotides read TGCAGCTCGGGTAGCGGGAGCCCTGTGGGCAATGAGCAGTTCTTC. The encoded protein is CSSGSGSPVGNEQFF.

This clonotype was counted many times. CDR3: CASSLGPGESLHF. DNA of the CDR3: TGTGCCAGCAGCTTAGGTCCGGGGGAATCCCTCCACTTT. The chain is built from TRBV7-3 and TRBJ1-6, with TRBD1 as a possible D gene (5 bases). The CDR3 totals 13 residues. V dropped 2 bases and J dropped 14 bases, with 13 bases sitting between them. Germline V gene sequence: CDR1 SGHTA, CDR2 FQGTGA.

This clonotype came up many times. The CDR3 reads CATSSNYFSTDTQYF. The CDR3 coding sequence is TGCGCCACCTCTTCTAACTACTTTAGCACAGATACGCAGTATTTT. The rearrangement joins TRBV5-1 to TRBJ2-3; D remains ambiguous. The CDR3 loop spans 15 amino acids. Trimming removed 9 bases from V and 0 bases from J, with 17 bases in between. The germline gives CDR1 SGHRS, CDR2 YFSETQ. The whole variable domain, remainder taken from reference TRBV5-1 and TRBJ2-3, is KAGVTQTPRYLIKTRGQQVTLSCSPISGHRSVSWYQQTPGQGLQFLFEYFSETQRNKGNFPGRFSGRQFSNSRSEMNVSTLELGDSALYLCATSSNYFSTDTQYFGPGTRLTVL.

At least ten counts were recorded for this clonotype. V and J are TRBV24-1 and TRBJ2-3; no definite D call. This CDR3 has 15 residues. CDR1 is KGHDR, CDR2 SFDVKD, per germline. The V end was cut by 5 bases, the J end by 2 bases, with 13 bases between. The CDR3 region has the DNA TGTGCCACCAGTGTCCAGTCAGAGCCCACAGATACGCAGTATTTT. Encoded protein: CATSVQSEPTDTQYF.

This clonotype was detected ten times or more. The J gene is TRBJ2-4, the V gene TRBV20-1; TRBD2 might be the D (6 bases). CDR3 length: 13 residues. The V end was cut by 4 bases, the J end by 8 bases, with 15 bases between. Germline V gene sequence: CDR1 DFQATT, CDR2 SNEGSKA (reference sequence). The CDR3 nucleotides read TGCAGTGCTACTAGCGTCGGGAGAGACATTCAGTACTTC. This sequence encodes CSATSVGRDIQYF.

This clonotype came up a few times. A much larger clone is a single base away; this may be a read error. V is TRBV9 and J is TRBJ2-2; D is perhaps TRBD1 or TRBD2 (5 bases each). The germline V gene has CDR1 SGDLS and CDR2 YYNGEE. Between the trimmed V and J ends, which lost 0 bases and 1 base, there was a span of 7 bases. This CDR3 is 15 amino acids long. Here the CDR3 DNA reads TGTGCCAGCAGCGTAGGAGGGGAGAACACCGGGGAGCTGTTTTTT. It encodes CASSVGGENTGELFF.

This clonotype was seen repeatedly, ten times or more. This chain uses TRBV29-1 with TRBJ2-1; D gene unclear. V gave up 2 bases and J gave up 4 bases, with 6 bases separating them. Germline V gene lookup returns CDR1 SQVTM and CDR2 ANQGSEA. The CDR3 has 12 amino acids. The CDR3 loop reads CSVERVYNEQFF. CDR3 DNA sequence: TGCAGCGTTGAAAGGGTGTACAATGAGCAGTTCTTC.